This TCR beta chain is drawn from a study of blood T cell repertoires in COVID-19. Study as a whole: Samples representing acute and convalescent COVID-19 were sourced from the United States, Italy and Spain.

Participants were aged about 18 to 90 years, lived in 25 or so US areas, and enrolled virtually. How the authors handled the data: Amplification from reference gene primers served as the basis for estimated nucleated cell counts. Clones were sequenced by immunoSEQ multiplex PCR, and TCRdb holds only the in-frame ones, with some missing. Clone size and the V and J calls come from that table; the DNA yielded D and trimming. Of about 300,000 clones in the sample, roughly 91% were seen once. Sequenced material: PBMCs or T cells enriched from blood (not recorded which). This TCR derives from a woman between 50 and 59 years old who had been exposed to COVID-19.

CDR3 in DNA: TGTGCCAGCAGTATGAGGGGGACAGCGACAGCGAATGAAAAACTGTTTTTT. Residues: CASSMRGTATANEKLFF. This chain uses TRBV27 with TRBJ1-4; 7 bases line up with TRBD1. The CDR3 covers 17 residues. V was pared by 5 bases and J by 5 bases, with 14 bases of the junction left unmatched. Germline V gene data show CDR1 as MNHEY and CDR2 as SMNVEV (reference sequence). Full variable domain (rest looked up from reference TRBV27 and TRBJ1-4): EAQVTQNPRYLITVTGKKLTVTCSQNMNHEYMSWYRQDPGLGLRQIYYSMNVEVTDKGDVPEGYKVSRKEKRNFPLILESPSPNQTSLYFCASSMRGTATANEKLFFGSGTQLSVL.